Below, one T cell receptor (beta chain) is given with its context. Its cognate antigen is unknown. The stimulus was an HIV-1 Gag 15-mer peptide pool, around 1.1 ug/peptide/mL. Memory cells lacking CD40L and CD69 with high CD45RO were sorted. The CDR3 runs to 17 residues. The V and J ends lost 4 bases and 5 bases, in that order; junction bases with no gene match: 13. Germline loops: CDR1 SGHRS, CDR2 YFSETQ. This sample stems from a study of persistence of HIV-infected CD4 T cells. Notes on the study in general: Degenerate expanded CDR3beta sequences were enriched among CMV- and Gag-responding cells.

Sequencing used immunoSEQ version 4 in survey mode. Measured with immunoSEQ multiplex PCR; TCRdb has only the in-frame clones, and not every one. This table holds about 36,000 clones, over 65% found once. The origin of this receptor is an adult with HIV. The donor label of this sample is uncertain. The chain carries TRBV5-1 and TRBJ2-1; 9 bases line up with TRBD2. Here the sequenced sample was cultured CD4+ T cells from PBMCs, taken from a patient who received antiretroviral therapy. The CDR3 reads CASSPISSGVTNNEQFF. The CDR3 DNA reads as TGCGCCAGCAGCCCCATTTCTAGCGGGGTTACCAACAATGAGCAGTTCTTC.